This T cell receptor beta chain derives from a study of blood T cell repertoires in COVID-19. Per the authors' pipeline: Amplification with reference gene primers provided the estimates of nucleated cell counts. Sequencing was performed with immunoSEQ multiplex PCR; in TCRdb, only in-frame clones are kept and a portion is missing. V, J and clone size are taken as reported in that table, and D and trimming were inferred from the DNA itself. The table shows about 250,000 clones, with 86% occurring only once. Germline-derived CDR1 and CDR2 are LGHDT and YNNKEL (reference sequence). This CDR3 is 15 amino acids long. Trimming left V 4 bases short and J 0 bases short, with 10 bases between. The Seattle patients joined while their infection was active and were tracked longitudinally afterward.

This chain links TRBV3-1 (or the pseudogene TRBV3-2) with TRBJ1-3; possible D gene TRBD1, 6 bases. This TCR derives from a woman of 80 years or more with COVID-19, enrolled during active disease. The sample was peripheral blood. Here the CDR3 DNA reads TGTGCCAGCAGCCTTCGGACAGTCTCTGGAAACACCATATATTTT. Its translation is CASSLRTVSGNTIYF.